This T cell receptor (beta chain) was sequenced for a study of blood T cells in healthy people across ages. Germline loops: CDR1 SEHNR, CDR2 FQNEAQ (reference sequence). V was cut by 5 bases and J by 5 bases, with 18 bases left in between. This CDR3 spans 15 amino acids. This clonotype came up a few times. Through a sample-barcoded 5' primer and a J-beta primer mix, a second PCR was run for roughly 6 to 12 cycles. Researchers report that a template-switch adaptor with 12 random nucleotides tagged each cDNA molecule. TCRdb reprocessed the 5' RACE reads via MiXCR and lists one record per CDR3 protein. This repertoire shows around 500,000 distinct CDR3 sequences, about 28% found once; its top ten account for 3.6%. Another study also made use of these data, one on T cells of mothers and their children. Per that paper: During the second PCR, the M1S primer introduced sample barcodes along with 2-4 random nucleotides. Persistent microchimeric T cell clones were not found at ~100 per million sensitivity.

This sequence originates from a boy younger than 10 in good health. Source material: blood. This chain uses TRBV7-9 with TRBJ2-5, with D perhaps being TRBD1 or TRBD2 (5 bases each). The CDR3, as DNA: TGTGCCAGCAGCAAGGGGCCCACTTGGGGGGAGACCCAGTACTTC. Encoded protein: CASSKGPTWGETQYF.